The sequence of this T cell receptor beta chain was determined in a study of metastatic and nonmetastatic thyroid tumors. Study at large: Repertoires from blood and tumor or nodule tissue of malignant and benign thyroid patients were compared.

The CDR3 runs to 17 residues. Germline trimming cut 4 bases from V and 2 bases from J; bases unmatched to any gene: 10. The germline CDR1 and CDR2 sequences are SGHRS and YFSETQ. This clone was seen ten or more times. This CDR3 is also generated by other DNA sequences in the sample. TCRdb re-processed the PCR reads through MiXCR. The repertoire has just over 20,000 clones, around 12% of them found once; the top ten carry roughly a quarter. Prior to thyroid surgery, none of the patients had received any treatment. The clonotype originates from a female donor with papillary thyroid cancer or a benign thyroid nodule (not recorded which). Some clones in this sample may be carry-over from other donors' samples. The chain employs TRBV5-1 and TRBJ2-3; 10 bases line up with TRBD2. The sample taken for sequencing was blood. The CDR3 DNA reads as TGCGCCAGCAGCCTAGCCCCTAGCGGGGGTAACACAGATACGCAGTATTTT. Translating it yields CASSLAPSGGNTDTQYF.